The entry below describes one T cell receptor (beta chain). Its antigen is not identified. This sample stems from a study of cytomegalovirus exposure and HLA in healthy donors. Study details: About 79% of 398 genotyped donors fell in the Caucasian-associated ancestry cluster. Study observations and caveats: Apart from CMV serostatus, no immune exposure information was available. Cytomegalovirus association was assigned to approximately 160 TCR beta chains. V- and J-gene trimming in TCR beta was tied to a missense DCLRE1C variant by an analysis performed later.

The PCR contained 60 Vbeta and 13 Jbeta primers. This table comes from immunoSEQ multiplex PCR, and its TCRdb copy is limited to in-frame clones, with some not included. This sample has 75,000 to 100,000 clones; around 76% occur once, and the top ten carry roughly 19%. The specimen sequenced was PBMCs. This clonotype was obtained from an older woman in good health and CMV-seropositive.

CDR3 sequence (DNA): TGTGCCAGCGAACTAGCAGCTAACACTGAAGCTTTCTTT. Its translation: CASELAANTEAFF. The chain recombines TRBV2 with TRBJ1-1; no firm D call. V shed 8 bases and J shed 2 bases, with 12 bases lying between them. The length of the CDR3 is 13 residues. CDR1 and CDR2 (germline): SNHLY, FYNNEI. Together with reference TRBV2 and TRBJ1-1, the CDR3 gives the full variable domain: EPEVTQTPSHQVTQMGQEVILRCVPISNHLYFYWYRQILGQKVEFLVSFYNNEISEKSEIFDDQFSVERPDGSNFTLKIRSTKLEDSAMYFCASELAANTEAFFGQGTRLTVV.